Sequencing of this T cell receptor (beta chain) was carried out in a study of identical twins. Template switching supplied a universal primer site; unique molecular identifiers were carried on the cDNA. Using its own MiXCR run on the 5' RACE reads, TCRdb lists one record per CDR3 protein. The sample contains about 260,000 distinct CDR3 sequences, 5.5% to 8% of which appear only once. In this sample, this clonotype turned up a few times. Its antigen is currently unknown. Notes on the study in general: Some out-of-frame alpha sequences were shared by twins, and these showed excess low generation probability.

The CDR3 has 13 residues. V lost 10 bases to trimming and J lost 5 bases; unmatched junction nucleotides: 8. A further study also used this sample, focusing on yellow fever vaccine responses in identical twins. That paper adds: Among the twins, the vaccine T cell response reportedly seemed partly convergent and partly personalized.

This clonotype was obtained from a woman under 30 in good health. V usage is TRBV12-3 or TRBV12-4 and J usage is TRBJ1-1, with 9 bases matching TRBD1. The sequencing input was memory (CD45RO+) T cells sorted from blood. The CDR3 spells CATRTGEGTEAFF. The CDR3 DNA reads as TGTGCCACCAGGACAGGGGAGGGGACTGAAGCTTTCTTT.